Given below is one T cell receptor (beta chain) in context. What this receptor recognizes is not known. Per-nucleotide qualities are absent, and no much larger clonotype sits a single base away. This sample is drawn from a study of beta chain features in type 1 diabetes (dated by TCRdb to the late 2010s). Background for the entire study: Patients and healthy donors did not differ in mean age, gender distribution, total cell number or subset yield. The study compared TCRB repertoires of sorted circulating CD4+ T cell subsets between recently diagnosed type 1 diabetes patients and matched healthy donors. Across all samples, some 99 million sorted cells were examined, and cell number per subset correlated strongly with RNA yield. Naive and central memory subsets were obtained from all 28 donors, but regulatory and stem cell-like memory subsets were isolated from only 8 patients and roughly eight healthy donors.

The entire amount of isolated RNA was reverse transcribed using the High Capacity cDNA Reverse Transcription Kit, so the sequenced TCRB transcripts were expressed ones. Deep immunoSEQ sequencing was applied to naive, central memory and regulatory T cell samples, giving an average of roughly 3.3 million total reads per sample. Sorted cells were lysed in RLT buffer and RNA was extracted with DNase-treated RNeasy Micro or Mini kits, depending on cell number. Each cell subset was processed on its own to prevent cross-contamination, while patient and healthy donor samples were processed together. Using the immunoSEQ multiplex PCR, TCRB sequences were amplified from cDNA into 87-bp fragments spanning the CDR3 region. Amplicons were sequenced on the Illumina HiSeq platform. In the authors' own workflow: PCR bias was corrected computationally using synthetic template baselines, and reads within Hamming distance 2 were collapsed, with unmergeable singletons discarded. Reads were aligned against IMGT to assign V, D and J genes, CDR3 length and insertions or deletions at six rearrangement sites. Within each subset, clonotype counts were normalized to sorted cell number, and only after that were true diversity and Gini coefficients computed with the tcR R package. Repertoire sharing was quantified using the overlap coefficient calculated on TCRB nucleotide sequences. Out-of-frame TCRB sequences from naive cells were analyzed as a proxy for the pre-selection repertoire. TCRdb limited this immuneACCESS table to in-frame rearrangements with V and J called. A share of clones is missing; checked studies link under half to unresolved V genes, and the rest is unexplained. V, J and clone size were drawn from that table, and D and trimming were deduced from the DNA. The sample has fewer than 650,000 clones on record, around 16% of them singletons. The ten largest clones take up around 0.1% of the sample.

Each donor gave one peripheral blood draw, roughly 120 mL on average, collected into heparinised tubes. Naive, central memory, regulatory and stem cell-like memory CD4+ T cells were sorted on a BD FACSAria II using a panel including CD45RO, CCR7, CD25, CD127, CD95 and CD27. A purity above 95% was achieved for all sorted populations. PBMCs were separated immediately by Lymphoprep density gradient centrifugation and were stained directly, without being cultured. So that batch effects would be minimized, each experiment stained and sorted samples in pairs, pairing one healthy donor with one patient. The paper as a whole reports these results and caveats: PCR may preferentially amplify shorter templates, but because patient and control samples were amplified and corrected together, any resulting skew would affect both groups equally. Naive, central memory and regulatory TCRB repertoires appeared to be more similar among patients than among healthy donors. At VDJ recombination sites, patients with type 1 diabetes made fewer insertions and deleted more nucleotides, a pattern implying thymic rearrangement abnormalities. Because cDNA rather than genomic DNA was sequenced, highly expressing activated cells could have been over-represented, although no difference in activation and CD3 levels was found between groups. Only small numbers of individuals were included in the HLA sub-analyses, which left unresolved whether HLA type had any influence on TCRB rearrangement. A moderate but significant shortening of TCRB CDR3 length was observed in type 1 diabetes patients in all four CD4+ subsets.

CDR3 length: 14 amino acids, cysteine to phenylalanine. This entry keeps only the CDR3 DNA: 42 bases, framed from base 1. The germline V gene yields ENHRY for CDR1 and SYGVKD for CDR2. Relative to germline, V is missing 8 bases and J is missing 6 bases, with 10 bases of the junction outside any gene match. Here the chain combines TRBV10-3 and TRBJ2-7; TRBD1 lines up with 10 middle nucleotides. The sample was naive CD4+ T cells from blood. The cell subset or site label corresponds to: true naive CD4+ T cells. The sequence derives from a man younger than 30 in good health. Here the CDR3 is given as CAIRKDRGHGEQYF. The DNA sequence follows: TGTGCCATCCGGAAAGACAGGGGGCACGGCGAGCAGTACTTC.